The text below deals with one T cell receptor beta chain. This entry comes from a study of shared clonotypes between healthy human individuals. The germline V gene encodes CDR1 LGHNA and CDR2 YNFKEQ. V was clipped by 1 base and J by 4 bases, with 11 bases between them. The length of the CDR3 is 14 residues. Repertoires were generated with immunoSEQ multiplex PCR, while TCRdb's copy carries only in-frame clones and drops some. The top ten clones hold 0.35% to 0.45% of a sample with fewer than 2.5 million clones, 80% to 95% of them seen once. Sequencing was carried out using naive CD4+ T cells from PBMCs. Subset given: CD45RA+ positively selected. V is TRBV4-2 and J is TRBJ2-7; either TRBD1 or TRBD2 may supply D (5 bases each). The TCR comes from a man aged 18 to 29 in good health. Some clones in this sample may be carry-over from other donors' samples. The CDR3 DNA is TGTGCCAGCAGCCAAGCGAGGGCAGGGTACGAGCAGTACTTC. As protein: CASSQARAGYEQYF.